The source of this TCR beta chain is a study of blood T cell repertoires in COVID-19. About the research overall: Italy, Spain and the United States were the sources of the convalescent and acute COVID-19 samples. T cells, B-cell-depleted T cells, or PBMCs supplied cDNA or gDNA.

Methods used by the authors: Amplification of reference gene primers was used by the study to estimate nucleated cell counts. Only in-frame clones appear in the TCRdb table, and some are missing; sequencing was by immunoSEQ multiplex PCR. From that table come the V and J calls and clone size; the DNA was used to work out D and trimming. The sample includes under 150,000 clones, around 88% of them seen just once. Trimming shortened V by 5 bases and J by 5 bases, and 22 bases separated the two germline ends. CDR1 SGHVS and CDR2 FNYEAQ come from the germline V gene. There are 18 residues in the CDR3. The rearrangement joins TRBV7-6 to TRBJ1-6; D ambiguous. This sequence originates from a human donor in a cohort sampled during active COVID-19. The sequencing sample was made of peripheral blood. DNA of the CDR3: TGTGCCAGCAGCGCGGCTCTTAAGGCAATATGGGATAATTCACCCCTCCACTTT. As protein: CASSAALKAIWDNSPLHF.